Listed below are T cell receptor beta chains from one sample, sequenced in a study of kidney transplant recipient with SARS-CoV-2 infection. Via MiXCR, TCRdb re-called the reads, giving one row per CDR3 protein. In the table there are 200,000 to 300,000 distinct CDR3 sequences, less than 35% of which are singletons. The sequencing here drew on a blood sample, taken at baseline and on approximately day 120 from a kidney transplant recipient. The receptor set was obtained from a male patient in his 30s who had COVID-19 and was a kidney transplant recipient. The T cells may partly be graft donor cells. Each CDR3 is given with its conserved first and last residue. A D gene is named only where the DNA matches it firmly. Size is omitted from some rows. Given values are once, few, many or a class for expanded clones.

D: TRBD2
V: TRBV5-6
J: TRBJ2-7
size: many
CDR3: CASSSGGSPYEQYF
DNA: TGTGCCAGCAGCTCCGGGGGGTCCCCCTACGAGCAGTACTTC

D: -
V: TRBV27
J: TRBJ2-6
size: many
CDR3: CASSLDIWLQSRANVLTF
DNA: TGTGCCAGCAGTTTAGATATCTGGCTACAAAGTCGGGCCAACGTCCTGACTTTC

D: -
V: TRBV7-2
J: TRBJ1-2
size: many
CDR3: CASSSTSRDGKTYGYTF
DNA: TGTGCCAGCAGCAGTACCAGCAGAGACGGAAAGACCTATGGCTACACCTTC

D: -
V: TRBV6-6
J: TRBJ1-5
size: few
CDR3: CTSSSSNQPQHF
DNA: TGTACCAGCAGTTCATCCAATCAGCCCCAGCATTTT

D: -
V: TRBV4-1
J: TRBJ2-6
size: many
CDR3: CASSPGLIASGANVLTF
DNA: TGCGCCAGCAGCCCGGGACTTATTGCCTCTGGGGCCAACGTCCTGACTTTC

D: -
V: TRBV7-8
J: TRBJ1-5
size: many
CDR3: CASSLSGFDYRNQPQHF
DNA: TGTGCCAGCAGCTTAAGCGGCTTCGACTATCGCAATCAGCCCCAGCATTTT

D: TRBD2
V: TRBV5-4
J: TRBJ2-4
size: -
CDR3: CASSLAGLAGAYGQYF
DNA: TGTGCCAGCAGCTTGGCGGGACTAGCGGGGGCCTACGGGCAGTACTTC

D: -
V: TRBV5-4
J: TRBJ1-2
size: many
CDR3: CASVTYVPGKTYGYTF
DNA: TGTGCCAGCGTGACATACGTACCAGGAAAGACCTATGGCTACACCTTC

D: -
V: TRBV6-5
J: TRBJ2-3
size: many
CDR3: CASSIGASGEDTQYF
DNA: TGTGCCAGCAGTATTGGGGCGTCAGGGGAAGATACGCAGTATTTT

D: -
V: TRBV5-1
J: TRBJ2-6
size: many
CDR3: CASSLFGGEAGANVLTF
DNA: TGCGCCAGCAGCTTGTTCGGGGGAGAAGCTGGGGCCAACGTCCTGACTTTC

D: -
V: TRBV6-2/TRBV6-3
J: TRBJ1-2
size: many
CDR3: CASSLGDCIGKTYGYTF
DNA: TGTGCCAGCAGTCTTGGAGACTGCATCGGAAAGACCTATGGCTACACCTTC

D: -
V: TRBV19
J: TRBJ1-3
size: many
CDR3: CASSPNTDGNTIYF
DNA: TGTGCCAGTAGTCCCAACACCGATGGAAACACCATATATTTT

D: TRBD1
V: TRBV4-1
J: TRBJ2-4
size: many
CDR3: CASSAMGARQGPNIQYF
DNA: TGCGCCAGCAGCGCCATGGGGGCCAGACAGGGTCCGAACATTCAGTACTTC

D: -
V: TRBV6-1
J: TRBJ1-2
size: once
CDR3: CASSGHRECRETYGYTF
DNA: TGTGCCAGCAGTGGGCACCGGGAATGTAGAGAGACCTATGGCTACACCTTC

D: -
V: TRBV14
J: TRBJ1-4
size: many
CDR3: CASSHLNEKLFF
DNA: TGTGCCAGCAGCCATTTAAATGAAAAACTGTTTTTT

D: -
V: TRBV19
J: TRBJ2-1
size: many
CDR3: CASSIQGHRYNEQFF
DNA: TGTGCCAGTAGTATTCAGGGACACCGCTACAATGAGCAGTTCTTC

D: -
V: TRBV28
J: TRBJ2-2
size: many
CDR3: CASSPPDMNTGELFF
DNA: TGTGCCAGCAGTCCCCCGGACATGAACACCGGGGAGCTGTTTTTT

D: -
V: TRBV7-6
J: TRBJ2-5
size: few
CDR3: CASSASGHKETQYF
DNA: TGTGCCAGCTCCGCCTCCGGTCACAAAGAGACCCAGTACTTC

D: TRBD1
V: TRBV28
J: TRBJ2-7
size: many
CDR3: CATRTQGQGALAASGGLYEQYF
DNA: TGTGCCACTCGAACCCAGGGACAGGGGGCGCTCGCGGCTAGCGGGGGTCTCTACGAGCAGTACTTC

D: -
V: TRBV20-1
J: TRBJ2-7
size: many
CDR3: CSARGVRADEQYF
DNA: TGCAGTGCCAGAGGCGTTCGGGCGGACGAGCAGTACTTC

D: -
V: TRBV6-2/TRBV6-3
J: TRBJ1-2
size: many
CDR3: CASSPRRCIGKTYGYTF
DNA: TGTGCCAGCAGTCCGCGCCGCTGCATCGGAAAGACCTATGGCTACACCTTC

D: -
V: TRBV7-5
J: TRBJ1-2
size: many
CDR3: CISVPEADCEVGKTYGYTF
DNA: -

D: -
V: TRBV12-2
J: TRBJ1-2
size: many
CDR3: CASRLNWTPRKTYGYTF
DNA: TGTGCAAGTCGCCTCAACTGGACTCCACGAAAGACCTATGGCTACACCTTC

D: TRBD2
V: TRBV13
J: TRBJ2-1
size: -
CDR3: CASSSSGRAGNEQFF
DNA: TGTGCCAGCAGCTCCAGCGGGAGGGCCGGAAATGAGCAGTTCTTC

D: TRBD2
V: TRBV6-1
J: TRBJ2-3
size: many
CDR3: CASSEFVLSSGTDTQYF
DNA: TGTGCCAGCAGTGAATTCGTGTTGTCTAGCGGGACGGATACGCAGTATTTT

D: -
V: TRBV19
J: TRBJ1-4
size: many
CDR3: CASRPPLTPEKLFF
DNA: TGTGCCAGTAGACCACCCCTCACACCTGAAAAACTGTTTTTT

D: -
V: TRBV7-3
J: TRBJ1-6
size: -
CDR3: CTSSSTRENSPLHF
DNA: TGTACCAGCAGCTCCACTCGGGAGAATTCACCCCTCCACTTT

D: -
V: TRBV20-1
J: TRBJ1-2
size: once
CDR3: CSARVKLFRRTYGYTF
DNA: TGCAGTGCTCGTGTCAAGCTGTTTCGAAGGACCTATGGCTACACCTTC

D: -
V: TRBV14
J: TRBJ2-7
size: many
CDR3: CASSQVFGPTYEQYF
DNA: TGTGCCAGCAGCCAAGTCTTTGGCCCTACCTACGAGCAGTACTTC

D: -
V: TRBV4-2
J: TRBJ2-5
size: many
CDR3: CASSLGSGETQYF
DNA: TGTGCCAGCAGCCTCGGGAGTGGGGAGACCCAGTACTTC

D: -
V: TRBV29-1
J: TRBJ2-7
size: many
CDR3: CSVQTDPRLEQYF
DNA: TGCAGCGTTCAAACAGACCCTCGACTCGAGCAGTACTTC

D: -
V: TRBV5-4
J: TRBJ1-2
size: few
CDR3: CASYLNVPGKTYGYTF
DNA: TGTGCCAGCTACCTTAACGTACCAGGAAAGACCTATGGCTACACCTTC

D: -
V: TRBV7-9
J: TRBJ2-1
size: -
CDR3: CASIRGQFNEQFF
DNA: TGTGCCAGCATTCGCGGGCAATTCAATGAGCAGTTCTTC

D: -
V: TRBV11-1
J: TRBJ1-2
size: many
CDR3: CASSFKNKAGKTYGYTF
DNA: TGTGCCAGCAGCTTCAAGAATAAGGCTGGAAAGACCTATGGCTACACCTTC

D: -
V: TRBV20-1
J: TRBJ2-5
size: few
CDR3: CSARDHKGWETQYF
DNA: TGCAGTGCTAGAGATCATAAGGGGTGGGAGACCCAGTACTTC

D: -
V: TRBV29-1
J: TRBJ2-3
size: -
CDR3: CSVEIGGPLGPDTQYF
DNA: TGCAGCGTTGAGATTGGGGGTCCGTTGGGGCCAGATACGCAGTATTTT

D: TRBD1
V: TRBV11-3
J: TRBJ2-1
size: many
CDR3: CASSPPPRDRGYNEQFF
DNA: TGTGCCAGCAGCCCCCCCCCCAGGGACAGGGGTTACAATGAGCAGTTCTTC

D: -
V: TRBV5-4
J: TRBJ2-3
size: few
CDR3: CASSLEVGTDTQYF
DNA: TGTGCCAGCAGCTTGGAGGTGGGAACAGATACGCAGTATTTT

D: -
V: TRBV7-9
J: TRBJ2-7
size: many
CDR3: CATSLGTYEQYF
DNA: TGTGCCACTTCTTTGGGGACCTACGAGCAGTACTTC

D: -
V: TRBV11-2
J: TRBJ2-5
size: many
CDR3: CASSMLGGETQYF
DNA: TGTGCCAGCAGCATGCTGGGTGGAGAGACCCAGTACTTC

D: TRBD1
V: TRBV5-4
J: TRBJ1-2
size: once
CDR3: CASGPGTGGDYGYTF
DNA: TGTGCCAGCGGCCCCGGGACAGGGGGAGACTATGGCTACACCTTC

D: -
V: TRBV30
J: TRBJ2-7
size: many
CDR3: CAWSKGFVSSYEQYF
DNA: TGTGCCTGGAGTAAGGGATTCGTAAGCTCCTACGAGCAGTACTTC

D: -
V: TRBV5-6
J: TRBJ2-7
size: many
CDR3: CASSLGLTYEQYF
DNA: TGTGCCAGCAGCTTGGGGCTCACTTACGAGCAGTACTTC

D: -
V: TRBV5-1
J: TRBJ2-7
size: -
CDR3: CANSSLVGYEQCF
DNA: TGCGCCAACAGTTCGCTGGTGGGATACGAGCAGTGCTTC

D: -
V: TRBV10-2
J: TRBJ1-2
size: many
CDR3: CASSYRPTSRKTYGYTF
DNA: TGCGCCAGCAGTTATAGACCCACTTCTAGAAAGACCTATGGCTACACCTTC

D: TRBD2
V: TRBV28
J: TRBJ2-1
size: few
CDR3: CASGTSGRGSHEQFF
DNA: TGTGCCAGCGGGACTAGCGGGAGGGGGTCCCATGAGCAGTTCTTC

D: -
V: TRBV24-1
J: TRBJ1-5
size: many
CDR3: CATSDWSSNQPQHF
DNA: TGTGCCACCAGTGACTGGTCTAGCAATCAGCCCCAGCATTTT

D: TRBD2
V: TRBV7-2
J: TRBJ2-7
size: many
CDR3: CASSLGVLGTSGEQYF
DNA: TGTGCCAGCAGCTTAGGGGTGCTTGGAACTAGCGGTGAGCAGTACTTC

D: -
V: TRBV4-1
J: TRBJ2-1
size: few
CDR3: CASSQDRNNEQFF
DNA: TGCGCCAGCAGCCAAGACCGGAACAATGAGCAGTTCTTC

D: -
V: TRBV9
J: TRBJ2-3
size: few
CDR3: CASSVDLPGDTQYF
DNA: TGTGCCAGCAGCGTAGACCTGCCCGGGGATACGCAGTATTTT